The clone carrying this T cell receptor beta chain has ten or more counts. Its antigen is unidentified. The TCR beta library used iRepertoire HTBI primers with Arm-PCR amplification of CDR3. TCRdb re-analysed the multiplex PCR reads in MiXCR, keeping a single row per CDR3 protein. Of 560,000 or so distinct CDR3 sequences listed, 15% to 20% are singletons. This sample is drawn from a study of regulatory T cells in long-lasting Graves disease. General study points: Lower TCR diversity was seen in persistent Graves' patients than in newly diagnosed ones.

Indicated time point: newly diagnosed GD, antithyroid drugs for less than 3 months. PBMCs provided the RNA from which the TCR library was made. J was trimmed by 8 bases and V by 2 bases; bases with no gene match: 11. The CDR3 is 15 residues long. Germline CDR1 reads GTSNPN; CDR2 reads SVGIG (reference sequence). The same sample was also studied in work on T cells in Graves' hyperthyroidism and ophthalmopathy. That source reports: Exclusion followed for patients with uncontrolled infection, other autoimmune disease, pregnancy or lactation.

The sequencing here drew on peripheral blood mononuclear cells (PBMCs), taken at new diagnosis, from a patient treated with antithyroid drugs. This rearrangement joins TRBV30 to TRBJ2-1; 8 nucleotides match TRBD2. The receptor's source is a man in his late teens or twenties with Graves disease. The CDR3 sequence: CAWSSQAGVMDEQFF. The CDR3 nucleotides read TGTGCCTGGAGTTCCCAAGCGGGAGTGATGGATGAGCAGTTCTTC.